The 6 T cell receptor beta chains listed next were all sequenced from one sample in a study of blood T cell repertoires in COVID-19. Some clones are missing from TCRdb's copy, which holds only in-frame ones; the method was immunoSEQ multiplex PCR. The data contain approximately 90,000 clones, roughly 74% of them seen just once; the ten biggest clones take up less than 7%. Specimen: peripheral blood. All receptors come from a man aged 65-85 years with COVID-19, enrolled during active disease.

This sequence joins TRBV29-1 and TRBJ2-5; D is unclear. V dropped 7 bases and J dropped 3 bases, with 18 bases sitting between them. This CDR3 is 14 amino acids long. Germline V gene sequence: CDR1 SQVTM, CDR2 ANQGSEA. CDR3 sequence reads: CSAQANPGKETQYF. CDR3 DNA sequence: TGCAGCGCCCAAGCGAATCCCGGCAAAGAGACCCAGTACTTC. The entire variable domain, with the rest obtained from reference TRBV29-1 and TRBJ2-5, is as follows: SAVISQKPSRDICQRGTSLTIQCQVDSQVTMMFWYRQQPGQSLTLIATANQGSEATYESGFVIDKFPISRPNLTFSTLTVSNMSPEDSSIYLCSAQANPGKETQYFGPGTRLLVL.

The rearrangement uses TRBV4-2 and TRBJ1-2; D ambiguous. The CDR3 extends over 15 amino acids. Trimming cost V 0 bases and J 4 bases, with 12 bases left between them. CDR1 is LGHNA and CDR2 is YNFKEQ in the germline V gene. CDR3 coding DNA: TGTGCCAGCAGCCAAGATAAAGCAGGTAGCTATGGCTACACCTTC. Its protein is CASSQDKAGSYGYTF.

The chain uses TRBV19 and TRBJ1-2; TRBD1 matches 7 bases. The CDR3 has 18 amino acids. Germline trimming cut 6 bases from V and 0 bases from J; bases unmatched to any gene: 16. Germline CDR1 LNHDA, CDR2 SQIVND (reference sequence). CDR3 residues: CASRKNRDSAPSNYGYTF. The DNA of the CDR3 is TGTGCCAGTAGGAAAAACCGGGACAGCGCACCATCTAACTATGGCTACACCTTC.

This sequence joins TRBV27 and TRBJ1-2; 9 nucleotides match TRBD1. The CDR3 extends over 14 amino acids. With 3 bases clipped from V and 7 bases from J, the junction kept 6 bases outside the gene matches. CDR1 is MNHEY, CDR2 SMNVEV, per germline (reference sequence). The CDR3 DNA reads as TGTGCCAGCAGTTTTACCGGGACAGGGTTTGGCTACACCTTC. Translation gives CASSFTGTGFGYTF.

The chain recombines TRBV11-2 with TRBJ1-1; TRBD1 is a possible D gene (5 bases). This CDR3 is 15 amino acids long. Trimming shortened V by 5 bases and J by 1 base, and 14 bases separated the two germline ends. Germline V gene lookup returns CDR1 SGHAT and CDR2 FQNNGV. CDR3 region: CASSAGQNSNTEAFF. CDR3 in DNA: TGTGCCAGCAGCGCGGGGCAGAATTCGAACACTGAAGCTTTCTTT.

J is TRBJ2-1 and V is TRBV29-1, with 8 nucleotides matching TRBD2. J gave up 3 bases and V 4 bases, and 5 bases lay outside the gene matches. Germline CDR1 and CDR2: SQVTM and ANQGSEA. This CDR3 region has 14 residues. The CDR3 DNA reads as TGCAGCGTTGTAGCGGGAAAGAGCTACAATGAGCAGTTCTTC. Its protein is CSVVAGKSYNEQFF.